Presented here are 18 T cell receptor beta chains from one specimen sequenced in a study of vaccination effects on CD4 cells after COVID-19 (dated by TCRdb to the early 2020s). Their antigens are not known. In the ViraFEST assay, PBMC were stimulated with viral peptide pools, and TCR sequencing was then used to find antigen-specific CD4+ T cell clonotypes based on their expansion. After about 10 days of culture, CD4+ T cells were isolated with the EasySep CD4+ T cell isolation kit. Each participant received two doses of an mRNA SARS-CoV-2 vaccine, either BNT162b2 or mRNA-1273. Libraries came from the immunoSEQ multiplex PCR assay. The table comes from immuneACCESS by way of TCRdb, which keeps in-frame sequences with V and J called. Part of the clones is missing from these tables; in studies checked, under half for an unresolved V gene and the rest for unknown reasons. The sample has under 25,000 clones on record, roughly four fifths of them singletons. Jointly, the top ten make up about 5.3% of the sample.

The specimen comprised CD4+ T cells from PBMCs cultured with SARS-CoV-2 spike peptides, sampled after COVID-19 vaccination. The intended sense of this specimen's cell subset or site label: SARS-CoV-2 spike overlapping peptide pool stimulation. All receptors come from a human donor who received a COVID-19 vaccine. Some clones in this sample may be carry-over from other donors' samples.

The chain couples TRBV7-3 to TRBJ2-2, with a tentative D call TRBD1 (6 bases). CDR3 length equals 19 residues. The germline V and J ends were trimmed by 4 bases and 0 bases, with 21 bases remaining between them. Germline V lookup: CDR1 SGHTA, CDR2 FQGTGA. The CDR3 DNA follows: TGTGCCAGCAGCTCCATACAGGGAGTAATCTCAGCGAACACCGGGGAGCTGTTTTTT. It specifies CASSSIQGVISANTGELFF.

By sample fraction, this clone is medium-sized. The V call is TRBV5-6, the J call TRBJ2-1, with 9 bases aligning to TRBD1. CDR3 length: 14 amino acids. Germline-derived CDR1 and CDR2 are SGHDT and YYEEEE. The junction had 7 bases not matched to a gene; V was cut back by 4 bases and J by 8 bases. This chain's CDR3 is CASSRTGEGYEQFF. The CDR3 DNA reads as TGTGCCAGCAGCCGGACAGGGGAAGGCTATGAGCAGTTCTTC.

CDR3 amino acids: CASSGPGQGNTGELFF. The CDR3 nucleotides are TGTGCCAGCAGCGGACCGGGGCAGGGGAACACCGGGGAGCTGTTTTTT. V and J are TRBV2 and TRBJ2-2, with D possibly being TRBD1 or TRBD2 (5 bases each). V was trimmed by 6 bases and J by 1 base, leaving 15 bases between them. Germline assignment: CDR1 SNHLY and CDR2 FYNNEI. The CDR3 totals 16 residues.

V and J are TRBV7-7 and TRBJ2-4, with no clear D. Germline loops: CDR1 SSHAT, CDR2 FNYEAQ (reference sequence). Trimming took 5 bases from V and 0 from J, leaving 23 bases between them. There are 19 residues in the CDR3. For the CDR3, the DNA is TGTGCCAGCAGCCTTCGAGAAGGCACTGGCCAGTTAGCCAAAAACATTCAGTACTTC. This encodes CASSLREGTGQLAKNIQYF. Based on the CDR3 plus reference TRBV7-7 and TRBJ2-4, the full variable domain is GAGVSQSPRYKVTKRGQDVTLRCDPISSHATLYWYQQALGQGPEFLTYFNYEAQPDKSGLPSDRFSAERPEGSISTLTIQRTEQRDSAMYRCASSLREGTGQLAKNIQYFGAGTRLSVL.

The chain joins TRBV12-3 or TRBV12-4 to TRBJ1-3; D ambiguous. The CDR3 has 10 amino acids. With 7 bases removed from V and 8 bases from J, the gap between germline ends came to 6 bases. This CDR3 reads CASTLDTIYF. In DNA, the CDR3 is TGTGCCAGCACCCTAGACACCATATATTTT.

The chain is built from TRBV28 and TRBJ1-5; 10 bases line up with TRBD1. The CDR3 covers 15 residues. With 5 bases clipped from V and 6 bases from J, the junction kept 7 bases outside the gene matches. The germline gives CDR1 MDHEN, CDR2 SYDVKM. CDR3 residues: CASSPGQGYSQPQHF. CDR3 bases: TGTGCCAGCAGTCCGGGACAGGGGTATAGTCAGCCCCAGCATTTT.

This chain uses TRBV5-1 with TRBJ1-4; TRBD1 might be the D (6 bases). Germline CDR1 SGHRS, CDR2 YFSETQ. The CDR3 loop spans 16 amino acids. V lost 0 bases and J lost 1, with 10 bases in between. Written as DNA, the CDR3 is TGCGCCAGCAGCTTGGAACAGGGAGGAACTAATGAAAAACTGTTTTTT. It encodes CASSLEQGGTNEKLFF.

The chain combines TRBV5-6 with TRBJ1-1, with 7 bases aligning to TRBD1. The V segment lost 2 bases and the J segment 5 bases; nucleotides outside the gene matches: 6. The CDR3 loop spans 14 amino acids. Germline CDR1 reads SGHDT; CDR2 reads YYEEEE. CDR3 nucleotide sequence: TGTGCCAGCAGCTTCAGGGGGGGGAGGACTGAAGCTTTCTTT. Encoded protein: CASSFRGGRTEAFF.

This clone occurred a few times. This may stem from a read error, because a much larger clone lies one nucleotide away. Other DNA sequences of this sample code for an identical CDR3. CDR3 bases: TGTGCCACCCGGGACAGCTCCTACAATGAGCAGTTCTTC. It yields the protein CATRDSSYNEQFF. The J gene is TRBJ2-1, the V gene TRBV24-1; 7 bases match TRBD1. Trimming took 9 bases from V and 0 from J; bases not matched to a gene: 1. Germline CDR1 KGHDR, CDR2 SFDVKD. The CDR3 contains 13 residues.

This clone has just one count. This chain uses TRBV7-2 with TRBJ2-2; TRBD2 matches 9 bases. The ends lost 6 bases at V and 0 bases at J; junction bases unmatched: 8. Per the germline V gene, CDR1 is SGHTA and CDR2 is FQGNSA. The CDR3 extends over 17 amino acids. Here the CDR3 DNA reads TGTGCCAGCAGAACGGCGGGGGGGCGTGCGAACACCGGGGAGCTGTTTTTT. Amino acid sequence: CASRTAGGRANTGELFF.

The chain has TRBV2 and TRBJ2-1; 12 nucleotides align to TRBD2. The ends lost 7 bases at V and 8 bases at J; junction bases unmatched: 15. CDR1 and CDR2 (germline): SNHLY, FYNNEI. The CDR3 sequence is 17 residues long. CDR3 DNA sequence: TGTGCCAGCACTAGCGGGGGGGCTAAGATCGGCGAGTATGAGCAGTTCTTC. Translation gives CASTSGGAKIGEYEQFF.

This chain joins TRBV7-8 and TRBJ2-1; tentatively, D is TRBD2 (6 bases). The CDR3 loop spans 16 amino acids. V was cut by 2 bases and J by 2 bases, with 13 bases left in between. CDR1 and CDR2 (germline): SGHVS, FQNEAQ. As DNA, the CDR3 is TGTGCCAGCAGCTTACAGGCGGGGTCCACCTACAATGAGCAGTTCTTC. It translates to CASSLQAGSTYNEQFF.

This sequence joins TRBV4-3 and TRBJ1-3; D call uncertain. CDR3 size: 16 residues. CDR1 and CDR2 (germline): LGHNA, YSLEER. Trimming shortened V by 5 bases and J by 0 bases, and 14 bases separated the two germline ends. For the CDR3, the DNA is TGCGCCAGCAGCTTAGACGGACCAACCTCTGGAAACACCATATATTTT. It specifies CASSLDGPTSGNTIYF.

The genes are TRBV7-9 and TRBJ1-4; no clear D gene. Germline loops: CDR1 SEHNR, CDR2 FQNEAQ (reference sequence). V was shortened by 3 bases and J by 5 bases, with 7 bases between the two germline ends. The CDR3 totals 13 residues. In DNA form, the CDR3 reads TGTGCCAGCAGCTTTGCCGGGAATGAAAAACTGTTTTTT. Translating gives CASSFAGNEKLFF.

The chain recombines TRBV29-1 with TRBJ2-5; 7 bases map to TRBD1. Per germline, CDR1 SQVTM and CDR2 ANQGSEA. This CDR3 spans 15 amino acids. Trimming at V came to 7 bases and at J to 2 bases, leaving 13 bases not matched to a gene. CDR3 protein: CSAPMMTGLQETQYF. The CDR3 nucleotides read TGCAGCGCACCCATGATGACAGGGCTTCAAGAGACCCAGTACTTC.

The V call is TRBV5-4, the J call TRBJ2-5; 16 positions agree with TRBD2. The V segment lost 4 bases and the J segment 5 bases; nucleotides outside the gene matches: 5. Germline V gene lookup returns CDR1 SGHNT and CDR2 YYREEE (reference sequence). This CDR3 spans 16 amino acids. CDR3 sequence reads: CASSLGLAGGRETQYF. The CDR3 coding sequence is TGTGCCAGCAGCCTGGGACTAGCGGGGGGGCGGGAGACCCAGTACTTC.

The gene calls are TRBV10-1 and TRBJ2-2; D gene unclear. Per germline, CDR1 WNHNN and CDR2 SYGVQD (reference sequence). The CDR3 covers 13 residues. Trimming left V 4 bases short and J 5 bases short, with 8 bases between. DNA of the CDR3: TGCGCCAGCAGTGGTAAGTGGACCGGGGAGCTGTTTTTT. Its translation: CASSGKWTGELFF.

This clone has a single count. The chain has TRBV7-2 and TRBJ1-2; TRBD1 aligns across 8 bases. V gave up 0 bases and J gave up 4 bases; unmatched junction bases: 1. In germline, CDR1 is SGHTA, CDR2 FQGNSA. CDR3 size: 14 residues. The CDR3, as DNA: TGTGCCAGCAGCTTAGCGACAGGGGCCTATGGCTACACCTTC. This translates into CASSLATGAYGYTF.